This entry lists 18 T cell receptor beta chains sequenced from one sample in a study of spatial heterogeneity in lung cancer. TCRdb re-called the 5' RACE reads with MiXCR, one entry per CDR3 protein. Seen here are roughly 120,000 distinct CDR3 sequences, 12% observed once, and the top ten hold roughly 15%. Time point in this sample: blood at routine non-recurrence follow-up after resection. The sequenced material consisted of unsorted whole RNA from tumor, nontumor lung or frozen PBMC. The material sequenced was PBMCs, taken at follow-up. These receptor sequences come from a male donor with early-stage non-small cell lung cancer.

This clonotype was counted at least ten times. The rearrangement joins TRBV5-6 to TRBJ2-3, with 8 bases that match TRBD1. Per germline, CDR1 SGHDT and CDR2 YYEEEE. After removal of 6 bases from V and 4 bases from J, the junction contained 7 bases not matched to a gene. The CDR3 is 14 amino acids. The CDR3: CASNGQGRPDTQYF. Written as DNA, the CDR3 is TGTGCCAGCAACGGACAGGGTCGACCAGATACGCAGTATTTT.

This clonotype was observed many times. The chain uses TRBV6-5 and TRBJ1-5, with D perhaps matching TRBD1 (6 bases). CDR1 is MNHEY, CDR2 SVGAGI, per germline. The V and J ends lost 5 bases and 6 bases respectively, with 14 bases between them. The CDR3 has 14 amino acids. CDR3 sequence (DNA): TGTGCCAGCAGTAAGGGGGGGGCACGTCAGCCCCAGCATTTT. Translated, it gives CASSKGGARQPQHF.

This clonotype came up many times. The CDR3 protein is CSARGAESYNEQFF. The CDR3 nucleotides read TGCAGTGCTAGAGGAGCGGAGTCCTACAATGAGCAGTTCTTC. The chain carries TRBV20-1 and TRBJ2-1; a possible D gene is TRBD2 (5 bases). The CDR3 is 14 residues long. Germline values: CDR1 DFQATT, CDR2 SNEGSKA (reference sequence). Trimming shortened V by 1 base and J by 1 base, and 8 bases separated the two germline ends.

This clonotype was counted between two and nine times. This chain links TRBV9 with TRBJ1-1; maybe TRBD1 (6 bases). This CDR3 comprises 12 residues. The germline gives CDR1 SGDLS, CDR2 YYNGEE. V dropped 3 bases and J dropped 8 bases, with 11 bases sitting between them. CDR3 coding DNA: TGTGCCAGCAGCGGAGACAGGACCGAAGCTTTCTTT. Protein: CASSGDRTEAFF.

The V and J genes are TRBV25-1 and TRBJ2-1; 8 bases align to TRBD1. CDR3 length equals 15 residues. Germline CDR1 is MGHDK and CDR2 is SYGVNS. Unmatched junction bases numbered 7, after V lost 2 bases and J lost 7 bases. The CDR3 DNA sequence: TGTGCCAGCAGTGAACAGGACAGGGATCGGAATGAGCAGTTCTTC. Its translation: CASSEQDRDRNEQFF.

This clonotype was observed a few times. This sequence joins TRBV27 and TRBJ2-3; a possible D gene is TRBD2 (6 bases). CDR1 is MNHEY and CDR2 is SMNVEV in the germline V gene (reference sequence). This CDR3 region has 14 residues. V shed 5 bases and J shed 2 bases, with 11 bases lying between them. In DNA, the CDR3 is TGTGCCAGCAGTGGGGGACTCCACACAGATACGCAGTATTTT. Its translation is CASSGGLHTDTQYF.

The J gene is TRBJ2-7, the V gene TRBV19, with TRBD1 matching over 9 bases. Germline V gene data show CDR1 as LNHDA and CDR2 as SQIVND (reference sequence). The length of the CDR3 is 13 residues. J gave up 5 bases and V 7 bases, and 6 bases lay outside the gene matches. The CDR3 DNA reads TGTGCCAGTACTAGACAGGGGGAAGACGAGCAGTACTTC. It encodes CASTRQGEDEQYF.

This clonotype has only a few counts. V usage is TRBV6-5 and J usage is TRBJ2-4, with 7 nucleotides matching TRBD1. This CDR3 comprises 15 residues. Germline trimming cut 2 bases from V and 5 bases from J; bases unmatched to any gene: 6. Germline values: CDR1 MNHEY, CDR2 SVGAGI. The CDR3 here is CASSYAGGGQNIQYF. The CDR3 DNA is TGTGCCAGCAGTTACGCAGGGGGTGGCCAAAACATTCAGTACTTC.

The genes are TRBV29-1 and TRBJ1-1; 10 bases match TRBD1. Unmatched junction bases numbered 8, after V lost 6 bases and J lost 4 bases. CDR1 is SQVTM and CDR2 is ANQGSEA in the germline V gene. The CDR3 runs to 14 residues. CDR3 protein: CSVPGQGLTTEAFF. CDR3 DNA: TGCAGCGTCCCGGGACAGGGGTTGACCACTGAAGCTTTCTTT.

This chain joins TRBV20-1 and TRBJ1-5; D gene uncertain. Germline CDR1 DFQATT, CDR2 SNEGSKA (reference sequence). This CDR3 has 13 residues. Trimming stripped 5 bases from V and 3 bases from J, with 11 bases between. CDR3 in amino acids: CSARLRINQPQHF. CDR3 in DNA: TGCAGTGCTCGGCTTCGGATCAATCAGCCCCAGCATTTT.

The chain combines TRBV15 with TRBJ2-3; 10 nucleotides line up with TRBD2. Germline assignment: CDR1 LNHNV and CDR2 YYDKDF (reference sequence). This CDR3 spans 18 amino acids. V lost 1 base and J lost 3; bases outside the gene matches: 10. The CDR3 coding sequence is TGTGCCACCAGCAGAGGCCAAGGGGGGACTAGCGCTACAGATACGCAGTATTTT. Encoded protein: CATSRGQGGTSATDTQYF.

This clonotype has ten or more counts. This chain joins TRBV4-1 and TRBJ1-5; 7 bases match TRBD1. Germline V CDR1 and CDR2: MGHRA, YSYEKL. This CDR3 has 16 residues. Losses at the gene ends were 4 bases for V and 4 bases for J; bases not matched to a gene: 10. The CDR3 here is CASSPRQGGSNQPQHF. In DNA form, the CDR3 reads TGCGCCAGCAGCCCGCGACAGGGCGGTAGTAATCAGCCCCAGCATTTT.

This clonotype was seen only once. The genes are TRBV27 and TRBJ1-6; D gene uncertain. The CDR3 sequence is 13 residues long. CDR1 is MNHEY, CDR2 SMNVEV, per germline (reference sequence). V lost 2 bases, J lost 8 bases, and 7 bases lay in between. DNA for the CDR3: TGTGCCAGCAGTTTAGATAGGCATTCACCCCTCCACTTT. This codes for CASSLDRHSPLHF.

This clonotype showed up just a few times. The CDR3 nucleotides read TGTGCCACCAACCTTCTGGGACTTCACTACGAGCAGTACTTC. It codes for CATNLLGLHYEQYF. The chain couples TRBV24-1 to TRBJ2-7, with D perhaps TRBD2 (6 bases). Trimming pared 8 bases from V and 3 bases from J, leaving 16 bases between. This CDR3 spans 14 amino acids. In germline, CDR1 is KGHDR, CDR2 SFDVKD.

The chain uses TRBV5-4 and TRBJ2-3, with D perhaps matching TRBD1 (5 bases). Trimming removed 0 bases from V and 4 bases from J, with 9 bases in between. There are 14 residues in the CDR3. CDR1 is SGHNT and CDR2 is YYREEE in the germline V gene (reference sequence). CDR3 sequence: CASSLARAADTQYF. The CDR3 DNA reads TGTGCCAGCAGCTTGGCCAGGGCAGCAGATACGCAGTATTTT.

This clonotype turned up a few times. This chain uses TRBV6-1 with TRBJ1-1; 7 positions match TRBD1. Per germline, CDR1 MNHNS and CDR2 SASEGT. V dropped 5 bases and J dropped 6; count of bases not matched to a gene: 9. The CDR3 sequence is 14 residues long. DNA for the CDR3: TGTGCCAGCAGTCCATCGACAGGGTACGCTGAAGCTTTCTTT. Translated, it gives CASSPSTGYAEAFF.

Many counts were recorded for this clonotype. The chain combines TRBV5-1 with TRBJ1-5, with unresolved D. The CDR3 sequence is 14 residues long. Germline CDR1 reads SGHRS; CDR2 reads YFSETQ. Trimming pared 0 bases from V and 1 base from J, leaving 5 bases between. DNA for the CDR3: TGCGCCAGCAGCTTGGAAGGGAGCAATCAGCCCCAGCATTTT. Translated: CASSLEGSNQPQHF.

This clonotype has only a few counts. This sequence joins TRBV28 and TRBJ2-1; D remains ambiguous. Trimming took off 5 bases at V and 6 bases at J, with 5 bases between the two ends. CDR1 is MDHEN and CDR2 is SYDVKM in the germline V gene. The CDR3 runs to 11 residues. DNA of the CDR3: TGTGCCAGCAGTAGGGTCAATGAGCAGTTCTTC. Amino acids: CASSRVNEQFF.